A selection of T cell receptor beta chains follows, all from one sample in a study of blood T cell repertoires in COVID-19. Sequencing used immunoSEQ multiplex PCR; TCRdb keeps in-frame clones, though not all of them. The data show 540,000 or so clones, with roughly nine tenths seen just once and less than 9% held by the top ten. The sample was peripheral blood. These receptors came from a woman aged 45-60 years with COVID-19, enrolled during active disease. The CDR3 runs from the conserved cysteine through the conserved F or W. D genes are given only for firm matches. A clone size is listed for some rows: how often the clone was seen (once, few, many), or a class if it is expanded.

j_gene: TRBJ1-2
v_gene: TRBV7-9
d_gene: -
abundance: -
CDR3aa: CASSHPSATGPYGYTF
CDR3nt: TGTGCCAGCAGTCATCCCTCCGCTACAGGGCCCTATGGCTACACCTTC

j_gene: TRBJ1-5
v_gene: TRBV6-6
d_gene: -
abundance: -
CDR3aa: CASSYVAYSNQPQHF
CDR3nt: TGTGCCAGCAGTTACGTGGCTTATAGCAATCAGCCCCAGCATTTT

j_gene: TRBJ1-2
v_gene: TRBV10-3
d_gene: TRBD1
abundance: -
CDR3aa: CAISEFGQGAYGYTF
CDR3nt: TGTGCCATCAGTGAGTTCGGACAGGGGGCGTATGGCTACACCTTC

j_gene: TRBJ2-2
v_gene: TRBV6-4
d_gene: TRBD1
abundance: -
CDR3aa: CATRSQGDTGELFF
CDR3nt: TGTGCCACCCGTAGTCAGGGGGACACCGGGGAGCTGTTTTTT

j_gene: TRBJ1-2
v_gene: TRBV19
d_gene: -
abundance: once
CDR3aa: CASSSGAGAADSGYTF
CDR3nt: TGTGCCAGTAGTTCCGGAGCGGGAGCTGCTGATAGTGGCTACACCTTC

j_gene: TRBJ1-1
v_gene: TRBV5-6
d_gene: TRBD1
abundance: -
CDR3aa: CASHRGNTEAFF
CDR3nt: TGTGCCAGCCACAGGGGTAACACTGAAGCTTTCTTT

j_gene: TRBJ2-2
v_gene: TRBV4-2
d_gene: -
abundance: -
CDR3aa: CASSHFPGRTSNTGELFF
CDR3nt: TGTGCCAGCAGCCACTTCCCTGGTCGGACTTCGAACACCGGGGAGCTGTTTTTT

j_gene: TRBJ1-1
v_gene: TRBV5-5
d_gene: -
abundance: once
CDR3aa: CASSAGMNTEAFF
CDR3nt: TGTGCCAGCAGCGCCGGTATGAACACTGAAGCTTTCTTT

j_gene: TRBJ1-1
v_gene: TRBV19
d_gene: -
abundance: -
CDR3aa: CAISGGRGTEAFF
CDR3nt: TGTGCCATCAGCGGGGGCAGGGGAACTGAAGCTTTCTTT

j_gene: TRBJ2-7
v_gene: TRBV6-1
d_gene: -
abundance: -
CDR3aa: CASSEPGRFYEQYF
CDR3nt: TGTGCCAGCAGTGAACCGGGAAGGTTCTACGAGCAGTACTTC

j_gene: TRBJ2-7
v_gene: TRBV7-8
d_gene: TRBD2
abundance: -
CDR3aa: CASSATSGDSYEQYF
CDR3nt: TGTGCCAGCAGCGCGACTAGCGGGGACTCCTACGAGCAGTACTTC

j_gene: TRBJ2-1
v_gene: TRBV5-1
d_gene: TRBD2
abundance: -
CDR3aa: CASKTSGGANEQFF
CDR3nt: TGCGCCAGCAAGACTAGCGGGGGGGCCAATGAGCAGTTCTTC

j_gene: TRBJ2-3
v_gene: TRBV5-6
d_gene: TRBD1
abundance: -
CDR3aa: CASSLWTGKADTQYF
CDR3nt: TGTGCCAGCAGCTTATGGACAGGGAAGGCAGATACGCAGTATTTT

j_gene: TRBJ2-1
v_gene: TRBV10-3
d_gene: TRBD1
abundance: -
CDR3aa: CAISDSTDRPWEQFF
CDR3nt: TGTGCCATCAGTGACTCGACGGACAGGCCCTGGGAGCAGTTCTTC

j_gene: TRBJ2-7
v_gene: TRBV27
d_gene: TRBD2
abundance: -
CDR3aa: CASSFVGGGGEQYF
CDR3nt: TGTGCCAGCAGTTTTGTGGGGGGGGGTGGAGAGCAGTACTTC

j_gene: TRBJ1-2
v_gene: TRBV7-8
d_gene: TRBD1
abundance: -
CDR3aa: CASSFRGQGGDGYTF
CDR3nt: TGTGCCAGCAGCTTCCGCGGACAGGGAGGGGATGGCTACACCTTC